This T cell receptor beta chain was profiled in a study of regulatory T cells in long-lasting Graves disease. CDR3-region Arm-PCR and iRepertoire HTBI primers produced the TCR beta libraries. TCRdb passed the multiplex PCR reads through MiXCR, listing each CDR3 protein once. The sample holds around 320,000 distinct CDR3 sequences; roughly 17% are singletons and the top ten take 25% to 30%. This clonotype occurred many times. This sample's time point: newly diagnosed GD, antithyroid drugs for less than 3 months. Isolated PBMC RNA provided the starting material for the TCR library. Patients came through an endocrinology department, and that department was in Xi'an, China. CDR1 and CDR2 from the germline V gene are LGHNA and YSLEER. Trimming left V 3 bases short and J 3 bases short, with 17 bases between. There are 17 residues in the CDR3. These data were also reused for a study on T cells in Graves' hyperthyroidism and ophthalmopathy. From that second work: Patients aged 18 to 65 with hyperthyroidism were newly diagnosed, with duration under 2 months. Clinical symptoms, serum thyroxine and TRAb, thyroid ultrasound and orbital computed tomography together formed the diagnostic basis.

The genes are TRBV4-3 and TRBJ2-2; D possibly corresponds to TRBD2 (6 bases). Sample: peripheral blood mononuclear cells (PBMCs), taken at new diagnosis, from a patient treated with antithyroid drugs. The sequence came from a middle-aged man with Graves disease. In DNA, the CDR3 is TGCGCCAGCAGCCAGGAAGTCGGGACTGTATACACCGGGGAGCTGTTTTTT. This codes for CASSQEVGTVYTGELFF.